Presented here are 5 T cell receptor beta chains from one specimen sequenced in a study of cytomegalovirus exposure and HLA in healthy donors. The PCR made use of 60 Vbeta and 13 Jbeta primers. Sequencing used immunoSEQ multiplex PCR; TCRdb keeps in-frame clones, though not all of them. Of 100,000 to 150,000 clones in the sample, around 80% were seen once. Input material: PBMCs. Every receptor here comes from a woman aged 35 to 49 in good health and CMV-seronegative.

The V gene is TRBV9, the J gene TRBJ1-2, with unresolved D. The CDR3 is 13 residues long. Germline CDR1 reads SGDLS; CDR2 reads YYNGEE. Trimming pared 3 bases from V and 6 bases from J, leaving 12 bases between. This chain's CDR3 is CASSATTSDGYTF. The CDR3 DNA follows: TGTGCCAGCAGCGCTACTACATCGGATGGCTACACCTTC.

This clone was detected only a few times. The chain links TRBV27 to TRBJ2-7; D may be TRBD1 (6 bases). Germline assignment: CDR1 MNHEY and CDR2 SMNVEV (reference sequence). Trimming removed 5 bases at V and 2 bases at J, with 16 bases between. The CDR3 length is 15 residues. CDR3 amino acids: CASSQQVGQTYEQYF. The CDR3 nucleotides are TGTGCCAGCAGTCAACAAGTAGGACAGACCTACGAGCAGTACTTC.

This rearrangement joins TRBV2 to TRBJ1-3, with 8 bases that match TRBD1. Losses at the gene ends were 0 bases for V and 7 bases for J; bases not matched to a gene: 11. CDR1 and CDR2 (germline): SNHLY, FYNNEI. This CDR3 spans 17 amino acids. In nucleotides, the CDR3 is TGTGCCAGCAGTGAAGCCCGTACGGACAGGGCGGGGAACACCATATATTTT. This sequence encodes CASSEARTDRAGNTIYF.

This chain uses TRBV7-9 with TRBJ2-7; 9 nucleotides agree with TRBD1. J was trimmed by 1 base and V by 5 bases; bases with no gene match: 6. Per the germline V gene, CDR1 is SEHNR and CDR2 is FQNEAQ (reference sequence). There are 15 residues in the CDR3. The CDR3 spells CASSTETGGSYEQYF. CDR3 bases: TGTGCCAGCAGCACCGAGACAGGGGGATCCTACGAGCAGTACTTC.

The rearrangement joins TRBV5-6 to TRBJ2-7, with D perhaps matching TRBD1 (5 bases). The germline V gene encodes CDR1 SGHDT and CDR2 YYEEEE. There are 15 residues in the CDR3. The V end was cut by 4 bases, the J end by 2 bases, with 16 bases between. The CDR3 sequence: CASSRTGPGAYEQYF. The CDR3 DNA follows: TGTGCCAGCAGCCGCACAGGCCCTGGGGCCTACGAGCAGTACTTC.